The 6 T cell receptor beta chains below were found in one sample sequenced in a study of blood T cells in healthy people across ages. Next came a second PCR, run for about 7 to 12 cycles, which used a sample-barcoded 5' primer along with a J-beta primer mix. TCRdb fed the 5' RACE reads into MiXCR, producing one record per CDR3 protein. The sample holds almost 1 million distinct CDR3 sequences; roughly 47% are singletons and the top ten take roughly a fifth. Sequenced material: blood. These receptors came from a woman aged 60-75 years in good health.

The J gene is TRBJ2-7, the V gene TRBV20-1; the match to TRBD2 covers 7 bases. This CDR3 comprises 13 residues. Trimming at V came to 5 bases and at J to 1 base, leaving 5 bases not matched to a gene. Per germline, CDR1 DFQATT and CDR2 SNEGSKA (reference sequence). The CDR3 nucleotides are TGCAGTGCTGGACCTAGCGGATCCTACGAGCAGTACTTC. Encoded protein: CSAGPSGSYEQYF.

This clonotype was seen more than once but under ten times. The chain carries TRBV29-1 and TRBJ2-1; D not resolved. Trimming stripped 4 bases from V and 4 bases from J, with 8 bases between. CDR3 length: 12 amino acids. Germline lookup yields CDR1 SQVTM and CDR2 ANQGSEA. This CDR3 is CSVVYRYNEQFF. The CDR3 DNA follows: TGCAGCGTTGTTTACCGTTACAATGAGCAGTTCTTC.

Comment on this clonotype: The germline gene is not matched at one end of the junction; a read error may be the cause. The J gene is TRBJ2-7, the V gene TRBV5-1, with 12 nucleotides matching TRBD2. Germline values: CDR1 SGHRS, CDR2 YFSETQ. The CDR3 length is 15 residues. CDR3 loop: CASSSGLAGSFEQYF. The CDR3 nucleotides read TGCGCCAGCAGCTCTGGACTAGCGGGATCCTTCGAGCAGTACTTC.

This clonotype has a handful of counts. The V call is TRBV12-3 or TRBV12-4, the J call TRBJ1-4; D is unresolved. V lost 6 bases and J lost 11, with 13 bases in between. The CDR3 extends over 12 amino acids. In DNA form, the CDR3 reads TGTGCCAGCAGCCTCGGGCCCTGGAAACTGTTTTTT. This sequence encodes CASSLGPWKLFF.

The chain has TRBV5-1 and TRBJ2-5; weak D call: TRBD2 (7 bases). V shed 4 bases and J shed 1 base, with 17 bases lying between them. In germline, CDR1 is SGHRS, CDR2 YFSETQ. This CDR3 comprises 16 residues. The CDR3 region has the DNA TGCGCCAGCAGCCTGGAGGGGGGGATTCTCCAAGAGACCCAGTACTTC. It codes for CASSLEGGILQETQYF.

This chain joins TRBV28 and TRBJ1-1; tentatively, D is TRBD1 (6 bases). The V end was cut by 5 bases, the J end by 7 bases, with 14 bases between. The CDR3 has 13 amino acids. CDR1 and CDR2 from the germline V gene are MDHEN and SYDVKM. The CDR3 here is CASSRTENNEAFF. In DNA, the CDR3 is TGTGCCAGCAGTCGGACAGAGAATAATGAAGCTTTCTTT.